Presented here are 23 T cell receptor beta chains from one specimen sequenced in a study of control samples from healthy donors and cancer patients. Sequenced by immunoSEQ multiplex PCR; TCRdb stores in-frame clones only, minus some. This table has around 96,000 clones, 93% appearing once. The sequencing sample was made of blood. The source is a man between 18 and 29 years old in good health.

This chain uses TRBV11-2 with TRBJ1-6, with no clear D. V was pared by 1 base and J by 7 bases, with 8 bases between. CDR1 and CDR2 from the germline V gene are SGHAT and FQNNGV. The CDR3 sequence is 14 residues long. The CDR3 here is CASSLGFPNSPLHF. CDR3 in DNA: TGTGCCAGCAGCTTAGGGTTTCCAAATTCACCCCTCCACTTT.

This rearrangement joins TRBV6-5 to TRBJ1-1; 9 bases are shared with TRBD1. The CDR3 has 14 amino acids. Germline V gene lookup returns CDR1 MNHEY and CDR2 SVGAGI. V gave up 7 bases and J gave up 5 bases; unmatched junction bases: 8. In DNA form, the CDR3 reads TGTGCCAGCACCCCGGGACAGGGAAGGACTGAAGCTTTCTTT. Residues: CASTPGQGRTEAFF.

This sequence joins TRBV24-1 and TRBJ1-2, with TRBD1 as a possible D gene (6 bases). Germline CDR1 reads KGHDR; CDR2 reads SFDVKD. The germline V and J ends were trimmed by 12 bases and 2 bases, with 15 bases remaining between them. The CDR3 runs to 13 residues. In DNA, the CDR3 is TGTGCCGCTTCTTCGGGGGCCAACTATGGCTACACCTTC. Protein product: CAASSGANYGYTF.

V and J are TRBV6-2 or TRBV6-3 and TRBJ1-6; the match to TRBD1 covers 9 bases. V was pared by 2 bases and J by 8 bases, with 1 base of the junction left unmatched. CDR1 is MNHEY and CDR2 is SVGEGT in the germline V gene. The CDR3 runs 14 residues. CDR3 sequence: CASSYGTGYSPLHF. The CDR3 nucleotides are TGTGCCAGCAGTTACGGGACAGGGTATTCACCCCTCCACTTT.

The chain has TRBV7-9 and TRBJ2-7, with D perhaps assigned TRBD1 or TRBD2 (5 bases each). CDR1 and CDR2 (germline): SEHNR, FQNEAQ (reference sequence). CDR3 length equals 14 residues. Trimming removed 5 bases from V and 2 bases from J, with 13 bases in between. The CDR3 loop reads CASSVRDGPYEQYF. The CDR3 coding sequence is TGTGCCAGCAGCGTCCGGGACGGCCCCTACGAGCAGTACTTC.

The gene calls are TRBV19 and TRBJ1-1, with D uncertain. This CDR3 is 14 amino acids long. Per germline, CDR1 LNHDA and CDR2 SQIVND (reference sequence). V dropped 5 bases and J dropped 0 bases, with 10 bases sitting between them. This CDR3 is CASSGRNLNTEAFF. CDR3 nucleotide sequence: TGTGCCAGTAGTGGGAGGAACTTGAACACTGAAGCTTTCTTT.

A word on this clone: Other DNA sequences from this sample encode an identical CDR3 as well. The chain has TRBV2 and TRBJ1-1; 8 nucleotides agree with TRBD1. J was trimmed by 2 bases and V by 3 bases; bases with no gene match: 2. Germline lookup yields CDR1 SNHLY and CDR2 FYNNEI. This CDR3 comprises 14 residues. The DNA for the CDR3 is TGTGCCAGCAGTGAGGGGACAGGTAACACTGAAGCTTTCTTT. It translates to CASSEGTGNTEAFF. The whole variable domain, remainder taken from reference TRBV2 and TRBJ1-1, is EPEVTQTPSHQVTQMGQEVILRCVPISNHLYFYWYRQILGQKVEFLVSFYNNEISEKSEIFDDQFSVERPDGSNFTLKIRSTKLEDSAMYFCASSEGTGNTEAFFGQGTRLTVV.

The V and J genes are TRBV10-3 and TRBJ1-5, with D perhaps matching TRBD1 (5 bases). Trimming removed 0 bases at V and 6 bases at J, with 12 bases between. The CDR3 has 15 residues. Germline values: CDR1 ENHRY, CDR2 SYGVKD. CDR3 coding DNA: TGTGCCATCAGTGAGTCTAAGGGGCCGGGTCAGCCCCAGCATTTT. It is translated as CAISESKGPGQPQHF.

This clone was recorded only once. V gene TRBV4-2 combines with J gene TRBJ2-1; D gene ambiguous. Deletions cut 6 bases from V and 0 bases from J, with 9 bases between. Germline V CDR1 and CDR2: LGHNA, YNFKEQ. This CDR3 has 14 residues. DNA for the CDR3: TGTGCCAGCAGAGCCAGCGACTCCTACAATGAGCAGTTCTTC. This translates into CASRASDSYNEQFF.

CDR3: CASSAGLSYEQYF. The CDR3 nucleotides are TGTGCCAGTAGTGCCGGGCTTTCCTACGAGCAGTACTTC. The chain combines TRBV19 with TRBJ2-7; D call uncertain. CDR1 and CDR2 from the germline V gene are LNHDA and SQIVND (reference sequence). Trimming removed 5 bases from V and 1 base from J, with 9 bases in between. The CDR3 extends over 13 amino acids.

The count of this clone is one. The gene calls are TRBV4-3 and TRBJ1-2; no clear D. In germline, CDR1 is LGHNA, CDR2 YSLEER. The germline V and J ends were trimmed by 1 base and 4 bases, with 7 bases remaining between them. The CDR3 length is 13 residues. The CDR3 loop is CASSQGSGYGYTF. In nucleotides, the CDR3 is TGCGCCAGCAGCCAAGGGTCGGGCTATGGCTACACCTTC.

The V and J genes are TRBV30 and TRBJ1-4; 10 bases match TRBD1. V trimming: 2 bases; J trimming: 8 bases; junction bases outside the gene matches: 2. This CDR3 is built from 13 residues. Looked up from germline, CDR1 is GTSNPN and CDR2 is SVGIG (reference sequence). In nucleotides, the CDR3 is TGTGCCTGGAGTCGACAGGGGGCGGAAAAACTGTTTTTT. This translates into CAWSRQGAEKLFF.

This clone is a singleton in its sample. The gene calls are TRBV4-2 and TRBJ2-2, with D unresolved. Per germline, CDR1 LGHNA and CDR2 YNFKEQ. With 4 bases removed from V and 5 bases from J, the gap between germline ends came to 14 bases. The CDR3 runs to 15 residues. Here the CDR3 DNA reads TGTGCCAGCAGCCGCCTGATTCGGTCTACCGGGGAGCTGTTTTTT. Its translation is CASSRLIRSTGELFF.

CDR3 region: CASSPGMNTEAFF. CDR3 bases: TGTGCCAGCAGCCCCGGGATGAACACTGAAGCTTTCTTT. The chain uses TRBV14 and TRBJ1-1; no firm D call. The V gene's germline CDR1 is SGHDN and CDR2 FVKESK. The CDR3 runs to 13 residues. V was clipped by 4 bases and J by 0 bases, with 6 bases between them.

The J gene is TRBJ2-7, the V gene TRBV6-1; weak D call: TRBD1 (5 bases). The CDR3 covers 13 residues. The V end was cut by 2 bases, the J end by 2 bases, with 7 bases between. Per germline, CDR1 MNHNS and CDR2 SASEGT. The CDR3 reads CASSETGTYEQYF. In DNA form, the CDR3 reads TGTGCCAGCAGTGAAACAGGAACCTACGAGCAGTACTTC.

The J gene is TRBJ1-1, the V gene TRBV23-1; D possibly corresponds to TRBD1 (6 bases). TRBV23-1 is annotated as an ORF whose role is uncertain. CDR3 length equals 18 residues. The V gene lost 11 bases and the J gene lost 0 bases, with 28 bases spanning the gap. The CDR3 protein is CAPGGDKIFQGMNTEAFF. In nucleotides, the CDR3 is TGCGCCCCCGGGGGGGACAAGATATTTCAGGGGATGAACACTGAAGCTTTCTTT.

The chain recombines TRBV6-5 with TRBJ1-1; D gene uncertain. CDR1 is MNHEY, CDR2 SVGAGI, per germline. V lost 8 bases, J lost 4 bases, and 11 bases lay in between. This CDR3 region has 12 residues. CDR3 region: CASLLGSTEAFF. CDR3 bases: TGTGCCAGCCTGCTTGGGAGCACTGAAGCTTTCTTT.

This chain links TRBV18 with TRBJ2-3; the D gene is possibly TRBD2 (6 bases). Trimming took off 3 bases at V and 6 bases at J, with 10 bases between the two ends. The length of the CDR3 is 13 residues. Germline CDR1 is KGHSH and CDR2 is LQKENI. The DNA of the CDR3 is TGTGCCAGCTCACCGCGGGACGGGGATACGCAGTATTTT. Translating gives CASSPRDGDTQYF.

This clone has a single count. V and J are TRBV27 and TRBJ1-2; D ambiguous. Trimming shortened V by 8 bases and J by 4 bases, and 11 bases separated the two germline ends. This CDR3 comprises 12 residues. Germline V gives CDR1 MNHEY, CDR2 SMNVEV (reference sequence). Written as DNA, the CDR3 is TGTGCCAGCTTTGGGAGAACCTATGGCTACACCTTC. As protein: CASFGRTYGYTF.

J is TRBJ1-5 and V is TRBV5-8; D may be TRBD1 (5 bases). This CDR3 contains 16 residues. V gave up 6 bases and J gave up 6 bases, with 22 bases separating them. Germline assignment: CDR1 SGHTS and CDR2 YDEGEE. In DNA, the CDR3 is TGTGCCAGCAACATGAGGGCTCTGACAGTCGGTCAGCCCCAGCATTTT. Its translation is CASNMRALTVGQPQHF. The full variable domain, with the rest looked up from reference TRBV5-8 and TRBJ1-5, is EAGVTQSPTHLIKTRGQQATLRCSPISGHTSVYWYQQALGLGLQFLLWYDEGEERNRGNFPPRFSGRQFPNYSSELNVNALELEDSALYLCASNMRALTVGQPQHFGDGTRLSIL.

V and J are TRBV7-9 and TRBJ1-2; a weak D match, TRBD1 (5 bases). V shed 9 bases and J shed 1 base, with 9 bases lying between them. The CDR3 totals 12 residues. CDR1 SEHNR and CDR2 FQNEAQ come from the germline V gene (reference sequence). The CDR3 nucleotides are TGTGCCAGTACAGGAGTTAACTATGGCTACACCTTC. Its protein product is CASTGVNYGYTF.

V usage is TRBV5-1 and J usage is TRBJ1-2, with D unclear. The germline gives CDR1 SGHRS, CDR2 YFSETQ. The CDR3 is 15 amino acids. V lost 0 bases and J 0 bases, leaving 9 bases between the germline ends. The CDR3 DNA follows: TGCGCCAGCAGCTTGGAACCCCAGGCTAACTATGGCTACACCTTC. Its translation is CASSLEPQANYGYTF. The full variable domain, with the rest looked up from reference TRBV5-1 and TRBJ1-2, is KAGVTQTPRYLIKTRGQQVTLSCSPISGHRSVSWYQQTPGQGLQFLFEYFSETQRNKGNFPGRFSGRQFSNSRSEMNVSTLELGDSALYLCASSLEPQANYGYTFGSGTRLTVV.

The V call is TRBV7-2, the J call TRBJ2-1, with 11 bases matching TRBD2. This CDR3 has 15 residues. After removal of 4 bases from V and 9 bases from J, the junction contained 8 bases not matched to a gene. Looked up from germline, CDR1 is SGHTA and CDR2 is FQGNSA. In DNA form, the CDR3 reads TGTGCCAGCAGCTATGGGACTAGCGGAGGGCGTGAGCAGTTCTTC. Translating it yields CASSYGTSGGREQFF.